This entry lists 18 T cell receptor beta chains sequenced from one sample in a study of blood T cell repertoires in COVID-19. Measured with immunoSEQ multiplex PCR; TCRdb has only the in-frame clones, and not every one. The table records a few hundred thousand clones, roughly 87% of them present only once. Source material: PBMCs or T cells enriched from blood (not recorded which). The receptor set was obtained from a woman aged 45 to 65 who had recovered from COVID-19.

The CDR3 nucleotides read TGCAGTGCTAGTCTGGGTAGCGGCTACTCTAGCACAGATACGCAGTATTTT. Its protein is CSASLGSGYSSTDTQYF. This sequence joins TRBV20-1 and TRBJ2-3, with D possibly matching TRBD2 (6 bases). V lost 3 bases and J lost 0, with 19 bases in between. Germline-derived CDR1 and CDR2 are DFQATT and SNEGSKA (reference sequence). The CDR3 contains 17 residues.

This chain joins TRBV6-1 and TRBJ2-7; D unclear. Germline loops: CDR1 MNHNS, CDR2 SASEGT. Between the trimmed V and J ends, which lost 3 bases and 1 base, there was a span of 7 bases. The CDR3 contains 13 residues. The CDR3: CASSDNFSYEQYF. The CDR3 nucleotides read TGTGCCAGCAGTGACAACTTTTCCTACGAGCAGTACTTC.

The chain has TRBV6-2 or TRBV6-3 and TRBJ1-5; 7 nucleotides match TRBD1. The CDR3 consists of 13 residues. Germline V gene data show CDR1 as MNHEY and CDR2 as SVGEGT. The V gene end was trimmed by 3 bases and the J gene end by 7 bases; junction bases not matched to a gene: 3. CDR3 residues: CASSYAGGQPQHF. The DNA for the CDR3 is TGTGCCAGCAGTTATGCAGGGGGACAGCCCCAGCATTTT.

This chain connects TRBV3-1 (or the pseudogene TRBV3-2) to TRBJ2-3; weak D call: TRBD1 (6 bases). V lost 4 bases to trimming and J lost 3 bases, with 17 bases between them. CDR1 and CDR2 (germline): LGHDT, YNNKEL (reference sequence). CDR3 size: 16 residues. The DNA of the CDR3 is TGTGCCAGCAGCCGTGGGACCACCCAGGGGACAGATACGCAGTATTTT. Its translation is CASSRGTTQGTDTQYF.

J is TRBJ2-7 and V is TRBV7-9; the D gene is possibly TRBD2 (5 bases). This CDR3 region has 12 residues. Per the germline V gene, CDR1 is SEHNR and CDR2 is FQNEAQ (reference sequence). V lost 1 base, J lost 4 bases, and 5 bases lay in between. This chain's CDR3 is CASSLGEYEQYF. CDR3 DNA: TGTGCCAGCAGCTTAGGGGAGTACGAGCAGTACTTC.

The chain links TRBV6-2 or TRBV6-3 to TRBJ2-3, with TRBD2 matching over 12 bases. This CDR3 contains 16 residues. Losses at the gene ends were 6 bases for V and 6 bases for J; bases not matched to a gene: 10. CDR1 and CDR2 from the germline V gene are MNHEY and SVGEGT. CDR3 sequence reads: CASSPPSGGVSDTQYF. The DNA of the CDR3 is TGTGCCAGCAGCCCTCCTAGCGGGGGGGTTTCGGATACGCAGTATTTT.

The J gene is TRBJ2-2, the V gene TRBV2, with D perhaps matching TRBD1 (5 bases). Germline CDR1 and CDR2: SNHLY and FYNNEI. Trimming left V 8 bases short and J 5 bases short, with 15 bases between. This CDR3 spans 14 amino acids. The CDR3 nucleotides read TGTGCCAGCGGGCCCGCCAGGGCGACCGGGGAGCTGTTTTTT. It specifies CASGPARATGELFF.

The table lists this clone with a few counts. The chain carries TRBV19 and TRBJ1-2; 8 bases align to TRBD1. Germline V gene sequence: CDR1 LNHDA, CDR2 SQIVND (reference sequence). The CDR3 has 16 residues. With 7 bases clipped from V and 2 bases from J, the junction kept 12 bases outside the gene matches. The CDR3 loop reads CASTPPGTGGNYGYTF. In DNA form, the CDR3 reads TGTGCCAGTACCCCCCCCGGGACAGGAGGAAACTATGGCTACACCTTC.

This sequence joins TRBV30 and TRBJ2-5, with TRBD1 identical over 9 bases. The V gene's germline CDR1 is GTSNPN and CDR2 SVGIG (reference sequence). V lost 0 bases and J lost 4; bases outside the gene matches: 3. The CDR3 sequence is 14 residues long. The CDR3: CAWSVEDRGETQYF. The CDR3 DNA is TGTGCCTGGAGTGTGGAGGACAGGGGAGAGACCCAGTACTTC.

The chain joins TRBV7-6 to TRBJ1-5; maybe TRBD1 (5 bases). CDR3 length: 15 amino acids. Trimming left V 5 bases short and J 6 bases short, with 17 bases between. The germline V gene has CDR1 SGHVS and CDR2 FNYEAQ. The CDR3 loop reads CASSMGPQGSQPQHF. The CDR3, as DNA: TGTGCCAGCAGCATGGGCCCCCAGGGTAGTCAGCCCCAGCATTTT.

This chain connects TRBV3-1 (or the pseudogene TRBV3-2) to TRBJ2-1; D perhaps matches TRBD1 (6 bases). Germline V CDR1 and CDR2: LGHDT, YNNKEL (reference sequence). The CDR3 loop spans 17 amino acids. Trimming removed 0 bases at V and 6 bases at J, with 18 bases between. As DNA, the CDR3 is TGTGCCAGCAGCCAAGATTTTTGGGACACGGGCCTCAATGAGCAGTTCTTC. Amino acids: CASSQDFWDTGLNEQFF.

The chain combines TRBV15 with TRBJ1-2; perhaps TRBD1 as D (6 bases). The CDR3 consists of 15 residues. In germline, CDR1 is LNHNV, CDR2 YYDKDF (reference sequence). Trimming shortened V by 1 base and J by 1 base, and 10 bases separated the two germline ends. CDR3 DNA sequence: TGTGCCACCAGCAGAGCCACAGGGCTTAACTATGGCTACACCTTC. It encodes CATSRATGLNYGYTF.

This chain links TRBV18 with TRBJ1-1; D uncertain. V was pared by 4 bases and J by 1 base, with 7 bases between. The CDR3 is 13 amino acids. CDR1 KGHSH and CDR2 LQKENI come from the germline V gene. In DNA form, the CDR3 reads TGTGCCAGCTCACTTAGTGGGAACACTGAAGCTTTCTTT. Translating it yields CASSLSGNTEAFF.

The V gene is TRBV30, the J gene TRBJ1-4; 7 nucleotides agree with TRBD1. Germline V gene lookup returns CDR1 GTSNPN and CDR2 SVGIG (reference sequence). Trimming cost V 2 bases and J 5 bases; bases outside gene matches: 8. The CDR3 runs to 15 residues. Here the CDR3 DNA reads TGTGCCTGGAGTCCCAGGACAGGCGGGAATGAAAAACTGTTTTTT. Translated: CAWSPRTGGNEKLFF.

In its sample, this clone was seen once. The chain links TRBV30 to TRBJ1-5; D unresolved. The CDR3 totals 13 residues. The germline CDR1 and CDR2 sequences are GTSNPN and SVGIG (reference sequence). V lost 2 bases and J 8 bases, leaving 13 bases between the germline ends. CDR3 DNA sequence: TGTGCCTGGAGTTCCCTGCCCGGGGAGCCCCAGCATTTT. It translates to CAWSSLPGEPQHF.

The chain is built from TRBV6-4 and TRBJ2-5, with 10 bases identical to TRBD2. Germline lookup yields CDR1 MRHNA and CDR2 SNTAGT. This CDR3 contains 16 residues. Losses at the gene ends were 7 bases for V and 5 bases for J; bases not matched to a gene: 13. The CDR3 reads CASNRGSGRARETQYF. The CDR3 DNA sequence: TGTGCCAGCAATAGGGGAAGCGGGAGGGCCCGGGAGACCCAGTACTTC.

This chain uses TRBV29-1 with TRBJ2-7; 8 bases are a match to TRBD1. CDR3 length: 12 amino acids. Looked up from germline, CDR1 is SQVTM and CDR2 is ANQGSEA. The V and J ends lost 7 bases and 6 bases, in that order; junction bases with no gene match: 8. The CDR3 nucleotides are TGCAGCGCTGATTTAACAGGGGGCGAGCAGTACTTC. As protein: CSADLTGGEQYF.

This chain links TRBV7-2 with TRBJ1-6, with a tentative D call TRBD1 (5 bases). The ends were cut back, 1 base at V and 5 bases at J, with 12 bases in the middle. In germline, CDR1 is SGHTA, CDR2 FQGNSA. CDR3 length: 16 amino acids. The CDR3 coding sequence is TGTGCCAGCAGCTTAGTGGGGCTCCCTAATAATTCACCCCTCCACTTT. Translation: CASSLVGLPNNSPLHF.